One and the same sample provided the 2 T cell receptor beta chains below, sequenced in a study of T cell responses to AZD1222 COVID-19 vaccine. Assay used: immunoSEQ multiplex PCR; TCRdb lists only in-frame clones, some missing. The sample yields fewer than 150,000 clones, around 84% seen once. The sequencing here drew on peripheral blood, taken on day 0 of AZD1222 vaccination. Source of these receptors: an adult in good health.

J is TRBJ2-5 and V is TRBV6-5, with D perhaps TRBD1 (5 bases). The CDR3 is 13 amino acids. The V end lost 7 bases, the J end lost 2 bases, and 11 bases lay between the germline ends. The germline CDR1 and CDR2 sequences are MNHEY and SVGAGI. The CDR3 coding sequence is TGTGCCAGCATAGGGGCTATTCAAGAGACCCAGTACTTC. Translated: CASIGAIQETQYF.

The chain employs TRBV12-3 or TRBV12-4 and TRBJ1-1, with 7 positions matching TRBD1. V lost 11 bases to trimming and J lost 4 bases; unmatched junction nucleotides: 7. This CDR3 region has 12 residues. As DNA, the CDR3 is TGTGCCGTTGCTGCAGGGGGCACTGAAGCTTTCTTT. Translating gives CAVAAGGTEAFF.